This T cell receptor beta chain is from a study of shared clonotypes between healthy human individuals. Study-level points and caveats: Clonotypes shared by all four donors outscored non-shared clonotypes in generation probability.

Trimming removed 4 bases from V and 6 bases from J, with 6 bases in between. The CDR3 spans 11 residues. Germline V lookup: CDR1 MDHEN, CDR2 SYDVKM. Authors' processing steps: ImmunoSEQ output lacked quality scores and full-length reads, limiting matched filtering. The assay was immunoSEQ multiplex PCR, and TCRdb's table has in-frame clones only and misses some. The D gene and trimming were derived from the DNA, and the V and J assignments and clone size from that table. The sample records approximately 2.5 million clones, more than 90% being singletons. As concerns this clone: The target antigen is unknown.

The sequenced sample consisted of naive CD4+ T cells sorted from blood. Subset in this sample: CD45RA+ positively selected. The genes are TRBV28 and TRBJ1-2; D call uncertain. The source is a man in his late teens or twenties in good health. Here the CDR3 DNA reads TGTGCCAGCAGTTGGGGAGATGGCTACACCTTC. Translated, it gives CASSWGDGYTF.